The subject of this entry is one T cell receptor (beta chain). Its specificity is not known. This entry is derived from a study of identical twins. Findings and caveats of the study: Out-of-frame alpha sequences common to twins were enriched for low generation probability. For cord blood, abundant beta clonotypes had fewer insertions, unlike memory repertoires, which showed none.

This CDR3 comprises 14 residues. V gave up 6 bases and J gave up 5 bases; unmatched junction bases: 6. Germline values: CDR1 MNHEY, CDR2 SMNVEV (reference sequence). Template switching, a step in the protocol, added a universal primer site, and cDNA carried unique molecular identifiers. TCRdb itself ran the 5' RACE reads through MiXCR, one entry per CDR3 protein. The sample contains about 890,000 distinct CDR3 sequences, about 12% of which appear only once. This sample also belongs to another study, concerning yellow fever vaccine responses in identical twins. From that paper: Twins reportedly had a vaccine T cell response that seemed partly convergent, partly personalized.

The sequence was collected from a woman under 30 in good health. The sample comprised PBMCs. The chain uses TRBV27 and TRBJ2-1, with 8 nucleotides matching TRBD2. The CDR3 coding sequence is TGTGCCAGCAGCCTCAGCGGGAGCCACAATGAGCAGTTCTTC. This translates into CASSLSGSHNEQFF.